Described below is a single TCR beta chain sequence and its context. As yet, its antigen is unknown. This specimen comes from a study of graft-versus-host responses after intestinal transplantation. Measured with immunoSEQ multiplex PCR; TCRdb has only the in-frame clones, and not every one. This sample has some 87,000 clones, with more than 90% found just once. Study-wide points: Early after transplant, HvG clones declined as circulating GvH clones peaked.

The TCR originated in a human donor who received an intestinal transplant. Sequencing was performed on unstimulated CD4+ T cells sorted from spleen or lymph node cells, taken before intestinal transplant.

For the CDR3, the DNA is TGTGCCAGCAGTCTGACGACTAGAATCAATGAGCAGTTCTTC. Translating gives CASSLTTRINEQFF. This sequence joins TRBV28 and TRBJ2-1, with D possibly being TRBD2 (6 bases). V lost 5 bases to trimming and J lost 6 bases, with 14 bases between them. This CDR3 comprises 14 residues. Germline assignment: CDR1 MDHEN and CDR2 SYDVKM.